The clone carrying this TCR beta chain was seen a few times. Its antigen is currently unknown. Primed by a sample-barcoded 5' primer and a J-beta primer mix, a second PCR proceeded for 7 to 11 cycles. Every sample returned 2.5 million or more CDR3-containing paired-end reads. TCRdb ran MiXCR on the 5' RACE reads and lists one entry per CDR3 protein. The sample holds about 780,000 distinct CDR3 sequences, less than 60% seen once. This entry comes from a study of blood T cells in healthy people across ages. Whole-study findings and limits: Per million T cells, TCR beta diversity dropped about linearly as age rose. It was not known whether donors were CMV positive (a possible confounder of expanded clonotype changes).

The length of the CDR3 is 13 residues. Trimming cost V 2 bases and J 6 bases, with 8 bases left between them. Germline CDR1 reads SNHLY; CDR2 reads FYNNEI. Peripheral blood was drawn, around 9.5 milliliters per donor. This chain uses TRBV2 with TRBJ2-1; D uncertain. The sequencing sample was made of blood. The receptor was derived from a man at least 80 years old in good health. CDR3 sequence: CASSEFSPNEQFF. The CDR3, as DNA: TGTGCCAGCAGTGAATTCAGCCCCAATGAGCAGTTCTTC. The full variable domain, in which reference TRBV2 and TRBJ2-1 provide the parts outside the CDR3, is EPEVTQTPSHQVTQMGQEVILRCVPISNHLYFYWYRQILGQKVEFLVSFYNNEISEKSEIFDDQFSVERPDGSNFTLKIRSTKLEDSAMYFCASSEFSPNEQFFGPGTRLTVL.